The 2 T cell receptor beta chains presented below share a single source sample, sequenced in a study of Graves' ophthalmopathy and Graves' hyperthyroidism (dated by TCRdb to about 2018). Sequencing instrument: Illumina HiSeq 2000. For repertoire sequencing, the TCR beta CDR3 regions were amplified from RNA transcripts. A first-round RT-PCR used HTBI primers with the Qiagen OneStep RT-PCR kit, followed by a second-round multiplex PCR, size selection and purification. TCRdb reanalyzed the raw reads on its own, using fastp at Q25 for trimming and MiXCR for clone calling, and kept in-frame beta chains. CDR3 protein sequences are deduplicated, and each keeps its most common genes and DNA. The sample yields some 1.1 million distinct CDR3 sequences; about 40% were counted once. The ten largest clones add up to around 10% of the sample. The specimen was peripheral blood or thyroid tissue (not recorded which). All receptors come from an adult man with Graves' hyperthyroidism.

The genes are TRBV7-9 and TRBJ1-2, with TRBD1 matching over 7 bases. The CDR3 length is 12 residues. The germline V gene encodes CDR1 SEHNR and CDR2 FQNEAQ (reference sequence). Trimming cost V 3 bases and J 10 bases; bases outside gene matches: 5. The CDR3 bases are TGTGCCAGCAGCTTGGACAGGACGAACTACACCTTC. Protein: CASSLDRTNYTF.

This clonotype was seen repeatedly, ten times or more. The DNA for the CDR3 is TGTGCCAGCAGCATCAGCCAGGCGAATGAAAAACTGTTTTTT. Translating it yields CASSISQANEKLFF. The gene calls are TRBV6-5 and TRBJ1-4; D is undetermined. The germline V and J ends were trimmed by 6 bases and 5 bases, with 13 bases remaining between them. Germline-derived CDR1 and CDR2 are MNHEY and SVGAGI. The CDR3 covers 14 residues.